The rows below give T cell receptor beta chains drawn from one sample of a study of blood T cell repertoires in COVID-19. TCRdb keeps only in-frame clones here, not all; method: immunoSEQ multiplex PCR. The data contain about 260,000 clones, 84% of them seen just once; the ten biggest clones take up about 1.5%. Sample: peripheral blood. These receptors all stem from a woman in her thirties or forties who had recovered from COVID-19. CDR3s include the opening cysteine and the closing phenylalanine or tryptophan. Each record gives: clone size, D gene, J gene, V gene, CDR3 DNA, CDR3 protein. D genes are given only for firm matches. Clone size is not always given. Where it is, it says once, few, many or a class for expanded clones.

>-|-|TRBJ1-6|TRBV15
TGTGCCACCAGCAGAGGTGTCCTTAGCTCACCCCTCCACTTT
CATSRGVLSSPLHF
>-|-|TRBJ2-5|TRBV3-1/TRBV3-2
TGTGCCAGCAGCCAAGAGGTGGGAGGAGAGACCCAGTACTTC
CASSQEVGGETQYF
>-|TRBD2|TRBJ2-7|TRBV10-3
TGTGCCATCAGTGAGTCTGGGGGTCTAGCGGGGTCGTACGAGCAGTACTTC
CAISESGGLAGSYEQYF
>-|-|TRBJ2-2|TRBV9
TGTGCCAGCAGCGTAGAGGAAGGGGCAAACACCGGGGAGCTGTTTTTT
CASSVEEGANTGELFF
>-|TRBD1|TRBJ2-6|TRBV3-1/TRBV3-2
TGTGCCAGCAGCCAGCTCGGCCTCAGGGGGCGAGTCGCTGGGGCCAACGTCCTGACTTTC
CASSQLGLRGRVAGANVLTF
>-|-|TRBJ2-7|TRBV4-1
TGCGCCAGCAGCCAAGGGGGGGCCTACGAGCAGTACTTC
CASSQGGAYEQYF
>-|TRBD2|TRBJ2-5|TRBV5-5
TGTGCCAGCAGCCTACTAGCGGTCCAAGAGACCCAGTACTTC
CASSLLAVQETQYF
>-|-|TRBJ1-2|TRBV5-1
TGCGCCAGTAAGCTAGGGACTGACTATGGCTACACCTTC
CASKLGTDYGYTF
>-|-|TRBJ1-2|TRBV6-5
TGTGCCAGCAGTTACTCCCTTGCGGGGAGCTATGGCTACACCTTC
CASSYSLAGSYGYTF
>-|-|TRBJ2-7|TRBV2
TGTGCCGCCCGTCGGGGAGGATCCGAGCAGTACTTC
CAARRGGSEQYF
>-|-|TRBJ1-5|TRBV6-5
TGTGCCAGCAGTACCCGGGAGGGGGATCGACCCCAGCATTTT
CASSTREGDRPQHF
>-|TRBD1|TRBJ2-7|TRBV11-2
TGTGCCAGCATCAGGGGGTCCCGGGGCTCCTACGAGCAGTACTTC
CASIRGSRGSYEQYF
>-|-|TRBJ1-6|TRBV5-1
TGCGCCAGCAGCCGACAGTATAATTCACCCCTCCACTTT
CASSRQYNSPLHF
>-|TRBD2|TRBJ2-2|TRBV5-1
TGCGCCAGCAGCTTAAACAGGATAGCGGGCACCGGGGAGCTGTTTTTT
CASSLNRIAGTGELFF
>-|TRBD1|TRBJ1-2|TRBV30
TGTGCCTGGACTAAGGGGGCGTGGGACTATGGCTACACCTTC
CAWTKGAWDYGYTF
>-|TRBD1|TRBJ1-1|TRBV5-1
TGCGCCAGCAGCACTGGACAGGGACGAAACACTGAAGCTTTCTTT
CASSTGQGRNTEAFF
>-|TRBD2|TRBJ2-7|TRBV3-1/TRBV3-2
TGTGCCAGCAGCCAGAAAAGTAAAGCGGGGGGGCCGGAGGAGCAGTACTTC
CASSQKSKAGGPEEQYF
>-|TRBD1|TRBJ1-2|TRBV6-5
TGTGCCAGCAGTCCCCTGACAGGGTTCTATGGCTACACCTTC
CASSPLTGFYGYTF
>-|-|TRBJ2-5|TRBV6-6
TGTGCCAGCAGCTTACAAGCGCGGTCCGGGGAGACCCAGTACTTC
CASSLQARSGETQYF
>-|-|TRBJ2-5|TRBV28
TGTGCCAGCAGTTCCTCCGGGGAGACCCAGTACTTC
CASSSSGETQYF
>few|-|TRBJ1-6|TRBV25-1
TGTGCCAGCAGTGAAGGGCAGGGTGCTTCACCCCTCCACTTT
CASSEGQGASPLHF
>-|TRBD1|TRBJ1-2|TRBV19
TGTGCCAGTAGTCCCGACAGGGGCGTTGGTGGCTACACCTTC
CASSPDRGVGGYTF
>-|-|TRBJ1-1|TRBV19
TGTGCCAGTAGTGAAGGACGGGAGAACACTGAAGCTTTCTTT
CASSEGRENTEAFF
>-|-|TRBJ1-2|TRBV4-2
TGTGCCAGCAGCCAAGACCGGACTTTGGGCTACACCTTC
CASSQDRTLGYTF
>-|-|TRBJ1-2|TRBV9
TGTGCCAGCAGCGACGTAACGGGGGGGAAAAACTATGGCTACACCTTC
CASSDVTGGKNYGYTF
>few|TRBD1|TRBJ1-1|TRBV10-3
TGTGCCGTCACAGGGGGAGTCGGGACTGAAGCTTTCTTT
CAVTGGVGTEAFF
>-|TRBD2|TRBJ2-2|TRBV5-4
TGTGCCAGCAGAGCCGCGGGGGATCTCACCGGGGAGCTGTTTTTT
CASRAAGDLTGELFF
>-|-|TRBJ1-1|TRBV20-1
TGCAGTGCTGGTGGTGCGGGGAATACTGAAGCTTTCTTT
CSAGGAGNTEAFF
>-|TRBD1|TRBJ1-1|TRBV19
TGTGCCAGTAGTACAACAGGGGACACTGAAGCTTTCTTT
CASSTTGDTEAFF
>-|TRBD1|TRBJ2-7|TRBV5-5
TGTGCCAGCAGCCCCCTCGGACAGGGTTTGACCTACGAGCAGTACTTC
CASSPLGQGLTYEQYF
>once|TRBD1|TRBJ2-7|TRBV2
TGTGCCAGCAGCGCAGAGACAGGGCGGGTTTACGAGCAGTACTTC
CASSAETGRVYEQYF
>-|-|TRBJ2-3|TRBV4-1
TGCGCCAGCAGCCAAGATCGGGGAGGCGGGGTGGCGATAGATACGCAGTATTTT
CASSQDRGGGVAIDTQYF
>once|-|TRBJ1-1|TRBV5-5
TGTGCCAGCAGCTTGGTCCGGGTGAACACTGAAGCTTTCTTT
CASSLVRVNTEAFF
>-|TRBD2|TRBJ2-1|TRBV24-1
TGTGCCACCAGTGATCCAGGACTAGCGGTACAGAGCTCCTACAATGAGCAGTTCTTC
CATSDPGLAVQSSYNEQFF
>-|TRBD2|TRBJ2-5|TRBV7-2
TGTGCCAGTAGTATGCGACTAGCGGACCAAGAGACCCAGTACTTC
CASSMRLADQETQYF
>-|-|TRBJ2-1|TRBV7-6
TGTGCCAGCAGCGAGGGATGGATGAGCTCCTACAATGAGCAGTTCTTC
CASSEGWMSSYNEQFF
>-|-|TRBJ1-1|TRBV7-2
TGTGCCAGCAGGCCTTACAGGGCAGACACTGAAGCTTTCTTT
CASRPYRADTEAFF
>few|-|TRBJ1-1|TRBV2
TGTGCCAGCGAGGCAGAGATGAACACTGAAGCTTTCTTT
CASEAEMNTEAFF
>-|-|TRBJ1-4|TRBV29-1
TGCAGCGTTACAGGGTCGGGGCCTAATGAAAAACTGTTTTTT
CSVTGSGPNEKLFF
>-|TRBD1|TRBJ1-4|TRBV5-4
TGTGCCAGCAGCACCCGACAGGGGGGAGTTGAAAAACTGTTTTTT
CASSTRQGGVEKLFF
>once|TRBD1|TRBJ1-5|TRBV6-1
TGTGCCAGCAGTGAAAATCCCGGGACAGGGAGAGGCAATCAGCCCCAGCATTTT
CASSENPGTGRGNQPQHF
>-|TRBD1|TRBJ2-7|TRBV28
TGTGCCAGCAGTTTAAGACAGGGGGCCTACGAGCAGTACTTC
CASSLRQGAYEQYF
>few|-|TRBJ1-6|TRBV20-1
TGCAGTGCTAGTGTGGCCGCCTATAATTCACCCCTCCACTTT
CSASVAAYNSPLHF
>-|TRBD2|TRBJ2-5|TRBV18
TGTGCCAGCTCACCACCAGCGGGGCACGAGGGAGAGACCCAGTACTTC
CASSPPAGHEGETQYF
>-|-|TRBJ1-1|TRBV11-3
TGTGCCAGCAGCTTCAAGGTGGGCGCTGAAGCTTTCTTT
CASSFKVGAEAFF
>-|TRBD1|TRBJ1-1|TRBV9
TGTGCCAGCAGCGTTGGGACAGAAAGGAACACTGAAGCTTTCTTT
CASSVGTERNTEAFF
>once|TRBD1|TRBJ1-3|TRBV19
TGTGCCAGTAGTAAGAGGACAGGGGGCATTTCTGGAAACACCATATATTTT
CASSKRTGGISGNTIYF
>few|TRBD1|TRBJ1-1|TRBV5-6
TGTGCCAGCAGCTTGGGTACAGTGGGACAGGGGTACACTGAAGCTTTCTTT
CASSLGTVGQGYTEAFF